Listed below are T cell receptor beta chains from one sample, sequenced in a study of T-cell memory formation after mild COVID-19. Using its own MiXCR run on the 5' RACE reads, TCRdb lists one record per CDR3 protein. This sample has roughly 340,000 distinct CDR3 sequences, with 15% to 20% found just once. Sequencing used PBMCs or a T cell subset sorted from them (not recorded which). These receptors all come from a man younger than 35 who had mild COVID-19 (a few samples of this study predate the infection). Cell type and time point are not known. The CDR3 runs from the conserved cysteine through the conserved F or W. The order of the fields is V gene, D gene, clone size, J gene, CDR3 protein, CDR3 DNA. The D gene is left open where the match is weak. Size is stated for part of the rows, as once, few or many counts, or as a class when the clone is expanded.

v_gene: TRBV12-3/TRBV12-4
d_gene: NA
abundance: NA
j_gene: TRBJ2-2
CDR3aa: CASSLRPVGTGELFF
CDR3nt: TGTGCCAGCAGTTTAAGGCCAGTAGGCACCGGGGAGCTGTTTTTT

v_gene: TRBV4-2
d_gene: TRBD2
abundance: few
j_gene: TRBJ2-3
CDR3aa: CASSREGGGEADTQYF
CDR3nt: TGTGCCAGCAGCCGGGAAGGCGGGGGGGAAGCAGATACGCAGTATTTT

v_gene: TRBV19
d_gene: NA
abundance: few
j_gene: TRBJ2-7
CDR3aa: CASSMFSEERPLRKQYF
CDR3nt: TGTGCCAGTAGTATGTTTTCTGAGGAACGGCCCCTAAGGAAACAGTACTTC

v_gene: TRBV12-3/TRBV12-4
d_gene: TRBD1
abundance: few
j_gene: TRBJ1-1
CDR3aa: CASSPTQGLMFAEAFF
CDR3nt: TGTGCCAGCAGTCCAACACAGGGGCTGATGTTCGCTGAAGCTTTCTTT

v_gene: TRBV19
d_gene: NA
abundance: NA
j_gene: TRBJ2-1
CDR3aa: CASIRDDDNEQFF
CDR3nt: TGTGCCAGTATAAGGGACGACGACAATGAGCAGTTCTTC

v_gene: TRBV5-1
d_gene: NA
abundance: few
j_gene: TRBJ2-7
CDR3aa: CASRPDRGGEQYF
CDR3nt: TGCGCCAGCAGACCCGACCGAGGCGGCGAGCAGTACTTC

v_gene: TRBV5-1
d_gene: NA
abundance: NA
j_gene: TRBJ2-1
CDR3aa: CASSRDGQSQEQFF
CDR3nt: TGCGCCAGCAGCAGGGACGGACAAAGCCAGGAGCAGTTCTTC

v_gene: TRBV6-6
d_gene: NA
abundance: NA
j_gene: TRBJ2-2
CDR3aa: CASSPPGTAGELFF
CDR3nt: TGTGCCAGCAGTCCACCGGGGACCGCGGGGGAGCTGTTTTTT

v_gene: TRBV4-2
d_gene: TRBD1
abundance: NA
j_gene: TRBJ2-1
CDR3aa: CASSGQGLNNEQFF
CDR3nt: TGTGCCAGCAGCGGACAGGGACTCAACAATGAGCAGTTCTTC

v_gene: TRBV6-5
d_gene: TRBD2
abundance: few
j_gene: TRBJ2-5
CDR3aa: CASSPQRLAGRQETQYF
CDR3nt: TGTGCCAGCAGTCCGCAGAGGTTAGCGGGGAGGCAAGAGACCCAGTACTTC

v_gene: TRBV4-1
d_gene: NA
abundance: many
j_gene: TRBJ2-5
CDR3aa: CASSQESIRETQYF
CDR3nt: TGCGCCAGCAGCCAAGAAAGCATCCGAGAGACCCAGTACTTC

v_gene: TRBV6-5
d_gene: NA
abundance: NA
j_gene: TRBJ2-3
CDR3aa: CASSYPVGGSTDTQYF
CDR3nt: TGTGCCAGCAGTTACCCGGTGGGCGGCAGCACAGATACGCAGTATTTT

v_gene: TRBV5-1
d_gene: NA
abundance: NA
j_gene: TRBJ2-2
CDR3aa: CATEGTGELFF
CDR3nt: TGCGCCACCGAGGGGACCGGGGAGCTGTTTTTT

v_gene: TRBV4-2
d_gene: NA
abundance: few
j_gene: TRBJ2-7
CDR3aa: CASSQDTGLASYEQYF
CDR3nt: TGTGCCAGCAGCCAAGATACGGGACTTGCCTCCTACGAGCAGTACTTC

v_gene: TRBV12-3/TRBV12-4
d_gene: TRBD1
abundance: NA
j_gene: TRBJ1-2
CDR3aa: CASSRTGPVIYGYTF
CDR3nt: TGTGCCAGCAGCCGGACAGGGCCCGTGATCTATGGCTACACCTTC

v_gene: TRBV5-1
d_gene: TRBD1
abundance: NA
j_gene: TRBJ2-7
CDR3aa: CASAHPGQGYEQYF
CDR3nt: TGCGCCAGCGCACATCCGGGACAGGGGTACGAGCAGTACTTC

v_gene: TRBV28
d_gene: NA
abundance: few
j_gene: TRBJ2-5
CDR3aa: CASKTRETQYF
CDR3nt: TGTGCCAGCAAGACAAGAGAGACCCAGTACTTC

v_gene: TRBV23-1
d_gene: TRBD1
abundance: NA
j_gene: TRBJ2-5
CDR3aa: CASSRPARTGKGETQYF
CDR3nt: TGCGCCAGCAGTCGACCCGCCCGGACAGGGAAGGGGGAGACCCAGTACTTC

v_gene: TRBV27
d_gene: NA
abundance: NA
j_gene: TRBJ2-2
CDR3aa: CASTAARVKAGELFF
CDR3nt: TGTGCCAGCACCGCGGCCAGGGTGAAAGCCGGGGAGCTGTTTTTT

v_gene: TRBV9
d_gene: TRBD1
abundance: many
j_gene: TRBJ2-7
CDR3aa: CASSANWGQGALYEQYF
CDR3nt: TGTGCCAGCAGCGCCAATTGGGGACAGGGGGCTCTCTACGAGCAGTACTTC

v_gene: TRBV18
d_gene: NA
abundance: NA
j_gene: TRBJ2-7
CDR3aa: CASSPDMTYEQYF
CDR3nt: TGTGCCAGCTCACCCGACATGACCTACGAGCAGTACTTC

v_gene: TRBV7-9
d_gene: NA
abundance: few
j_gene: TRBJ1-4
CDR3aa: CASSYPGATNEKLFF
CDR3nt: TGTGCCAGCAGCTACCCAGGAGCAACTAATGAAAAACTGTTTTTT

v_gene: TRBV6-5
d_gene: TRBD1
abundance: few
j_gene: TRBJ1-2
CDR3aa: CASSGRDRGNYGYTF
CDR3nt: TGTGCCAGCAGTGGCCGGGACAGGGGGAACTATGGCTACACCTTC

v_gene: TRBV9
d_gene: NA
abundance: NA
j_gene: TRBJ2-3
CDR3aa: CASSVVDLRTDTQYF
CDR3nt: TGTGCCAGCAGCGTAGTAGACCTCCGCACAGATACGCAGTATTTT

v_gene: TRBV6-5
d_gene: NA
abundance: few
j_gene: TRBJ1-4
CDR3aa: CASSRNRGQINEKLFF
CDR3nt: TGTGCCAGCAGCCGTAACCGAGGACAGATTAATGAAAAACTGTTTTTT

v_gene: TRBV27
d_gene: NA
abundance: NA
j_gene: TRBJ1-6
CDR3aa: CASSWVVNSPLHF
CDR3nt: TGTGCCAGCAGTTGGGTAGTCAATTCACCCCTCCACTTT

v_gene: TRBV6-5
d_gene: TRBD2
abundance: NA
j_gene: TRBJ2-1
CDR3aa: CASSLTSGDYLSNEQFF
CDR3nt: TGTGCCAGCAGCTTGACTAGCGGGGACTACCTTAGCAATGAGCAGTTCTTC

v_gene: TRBV12-3/TRBV12-4
d_gene: TRBD2
abundance: few
j_gene: TRBJ2-5
CDR3aa: CASSKGLAGEETQYF
CDR3nt: TGTGCCAGCAGCAAGGGACTAGCGGGTGAAGAGACCCAGTACTTC

v_gene: TRBV9
d_gene: NA
abundance: few
j_gene: TRBJ2-1
CDR3aa: CASSVEGEWDGYNEQFF
CDR3nt: TGTGCCAGCAGCGTAGAAGGAGAGTGGGACGGGTACAATGAGCAGTTCTTC

v_gene: TRBV9
d_gene: TRBD1
abundance: NA
j_gene: TRBJ1-2
CDR3aa: CASGRQGRSYGYTF
CDR3nt: TGTGCCAGCGGCAGACAGGGGCGAAGCTATGGCTACACCTTC

v_gene: TRBV6-5
d_gene: NA
abundance: few
j_gene: TRBJ1-5
CDR3aa: CASSYSPRGPQHF
CDR3nt: TGTGCCAGCAGTTACTCCCCACGGGGCCCCCAGCATTTT

v_gene: TRBV9
d_gene: TRBD1
abundance: NA
j_gene: TRBJ2-7
CDR3aa: CASSAGVQGASYEQYF
CDR3nt: TGTGCCAGCAGCGCAGGCGTACAGGGGGCCTCCTACGAGCAGTACTTC

v_gene: TRBV12-5
d_gene: TRBD1
abundance: NA
j_gene: TRBJ2-5
CDR3aa: CASGSRYRGRQETQYF
CDR3nt: TGTGCTAGTGGTTCCAGATACAGGGGAAGACAAGAGACCCAGTACTTC

v_gene: TRBV27
d_gene: NA
abundance: few
j_gene: TRBJ2-1
CDR3aa: CASRTEYNEQFF
CDR3nt: TGTGCCAGCAGGACGGAGTACAATGAGCAGTTCTTC

v_gene: TRBV7-9
d_gene: NA
abundance: NA
j_gene: TRBJ1-1
CDR3aa: CASSSFGGAEAFF
CDR3nt: TGTGCCAGCAGCTCGTTTGGAGGGGCTGAAGCTTTCTTT

v_gene: TRBV5-1
d_gene: TRBD1
abundance: many
j_gene: TRBJ1-6
CDR3aa: CASRRTGERSPLHF
CDR3nt: TGCGCCAGCAGACGGACAGGGGAGCGATCACCCCTCCACTTT

v_gene: TRBV5-4
d_gene: NA
abundance: NA
j_gene: TRBJ1-2
CDR3aa: CASSLGGSRNYGYTF
CDR3nt: TGTGCCAGCAGCCTGGGGGGGAGCAGGAACTATGGCTACACCTTC

v_gene: TRBV10-3
d_gene: NA
abundance: NA
j_gene: TRBJ1-1
CDR3aa: CAISDLDGAGPEAFF
CDR3nt: TGTGCCATCAGTGACTTGGACGGAGCAGGTCCTGAAGCTTTCTTT

v_gene: TRBV5-1
d_gene: TRBD1
abundance: few
j_gene: TRBJ1-1
CDR3aa: CASSIAGGQGEAFF
CDR3nt: TGCGCCAGCAGCATCGCAGGCGGACAGGGTGAAGCTTTCTTT

v_gene: TRBV19
d_gene: NA
abundance: many
j_gene: TRBJ2-2
CDR3aa: CASSIVSSTGELFF
CDR3nt: TGTGCCAGTAGTATAGTCTCGAGCACCGGGGAGCTGTTTTTT

v_gene: TRBV5-1
d_gene: NA
abundance: many
j_gene: TRBJ2-5
CDR3aa: CASSLKGRAQETQYF
CDR3nt: TGCGCCAGCAGCTTGAAGGGCCGGGCCCAAGAGACCCAGTACTTC